These 9 T cell receptor beta chains originate from one sample sequenced in a study of T-cell reconstitution after alpha-beta-depleted transplantation in children. Construction of the TCRbeta library involved unique molecular identifiers. Using its own MiXCR run on the PCR reads, TCRdb lists one record per CDR3 protein. This table holds under 750,000 distinct CDR3 sequences, 20% to 25% found once. Sequencing was performed on PBMCs, mostly from graft donor cells, taken 360 days after TCRalphabeta/CD19-depleted stem cell transplant. The receptors shown here come from a boy in the first two years of life who had a stem cell transplant for acute myeloid leukemia, so the T cells may come from the graft donor.

The rearrangement uses TRBV28 and TRBJ2-1; TRBD1 is a possible D gene (6 bases). V was clipped by 5 bases and J by 2 bases, with 16 bases between them. This CDR3 region has 16 residues. Germline loops: CDR1 MDHEN, CDR2 SYDVKM. CDR3 in amino acids: CASSAETGNPYNEQFF. The CDR3 DNA follows: TGTGCCAGCAGTGCCGAAACAGGGAACCCCTACAATGAGCAGTTCTTC.

Only a few counts were recorded for this clonotype. The CDR3 spells CASSLRTGGREVQYF. The CDR3 DNA sequence: TGCGCCAGCAGCTTGAGGACAGGGGGAAGGGAAGTCCAGTACTTC. The gene calls are TRBV5-1 and TRBJ2-5; 10 nucleotides align to TRBD1. Trimming cost V 1 base and J 10 bases; bases outside gene matches: 10. This CDR3 spans 15 amino acids. CDR1 SGHRS and CDR2 YFSETQ come from the germline V gene.

This clonotype was counted at least ten times. The chain has TRBV4-3 and TRBJ1-1, with D uncertain. The CDR3 runs to 13 residues. The V and J ends lost 4 bases and 1 base respectively, with 7 bases between them. Germline lookup yields CDR1 LGHNA and CDR2 YSLEER. CDR3 amino acids: CASSPQSNTEAFF. The CDR3 bases are TGCGCCAGCAGCCCCCAGTCGAACACTGAAGCTTTCTTT.

In its sample, this clonotype was seen many times. The chain employs TRBV15 and TRBJ1-5, with TRBD1 matching over 7 bases. This CDR3 comprises 17 residues. Germline values: CDR1 LNHNV, CDR2 YYDKDF (reference sequence). The trim removed 0 bases at V and 6 bases at J, leaving 11 bases unmatched. The CDR3 nucleotides are TGTGCCACCAGCAGAGACAGGGGGAGCGTCTCCGGTCAGCCCCAGCATTTT. Encoded protein: CATSRDRGSVSGQPQHF.

V is TRBV5-4 and J is TRBJ2-2; TRBD1 agrees at 7 bases. Germline V gene data show CDR1 as SGHNT and CDR2 as YYREEE (reference sequence). This CDR3 spans 16 amino acids. V trimming: 3 bases; J trimming: 7 bases; junction bases outside the gene matches: 12. This CDR3 reads CASSSPDRQGIGELFF. CDR3 sequence (DNA): TGTGCCAGCAGCTCTCCGGATAGACAGGGCATCGGGGAGCTGTTTTTT.

This clonotype was seen a few times. V and J are TRBV6-5 and TRBJ2-3; D possibly corresponds to TRBD1 (5 bases). Trimming took off 1 base at V and 2 bases at J, with 13 bases between the two ends. This CDR3 spans 16 amino acids. Germline assignment: CDR1 MNHEY and CDR2 SVGAGI. Written as DNA, the CDR3 is TGTGCCAGCAGTTACTGGTGGGGCAGAAACACAGATACGCAGTATTTT. It specifies CASSYWWGRNTDTQYF.

The table lists this clonotype with many counts. The chain is built from TRBV20-1 and TRBJ2-1, with TRBD2 identical over 12 bases. V lost 3 bases and J lost 0; bases outside the gene matches: 6. The CDR3 is 17 residues long. CDR1 is DFQATT and CDR2 is SNEGSKA in the germline V gene (reference sequence). CDR3 coding DNA: TGCAGTGCTAGCGGCCTAGCGGGGGGGAGCTCCTACAATGAGCAGTTCTTC. It is translated as CSASGLAGGSSYNEQFF.

This clonotype was seen ten or more times. The chain has TRBV28 and TRBJ2-7; 7 bases align to TRBD1. The germline gives CDR1 MDHEN, CDR2 SYDVKM. V dropped 4 bases and J dropped 3; count of bases not matched to a gene: 3. This CDR3 is built from 13 residues. In nucleotides, the CDR3 is TGTGCCAGCAGTTGGGGGACAGACTACGAGCAGTACTTC. It yields the protein CASSWGTDYEQYF.

The rearrangement uses TRBV7-2 and TRBJ2-7, with D unclear. Germline V lookup: CDR1 SGHTA, CDR2 FQGNSA. Trimming shortened V by 6 bases and J by 4 bases, and 16 bases separated the two germline ends. The CDR3 runs 14 residues. CDR3 sequence reads: CASSPSSQGYEQYF. CDR3 DNA: TGTGCCAGCAGTCCGTCCTCGCAAGGTTACGAGCAGTACTTC. Looking up the rest from reference TRBV7-2 and TRBJ2-7 gives the full variable domain: GAGVSQSPSNKVTEKGKDVELRCDPISGHTALYWYRQSLGQGLEFLIYFQGNSAPDKSGLPSDRFSAERTGGSVSTLTIQRTQQEDSAVYLCASSPSSQGYEQYFGPGTRLTVT.